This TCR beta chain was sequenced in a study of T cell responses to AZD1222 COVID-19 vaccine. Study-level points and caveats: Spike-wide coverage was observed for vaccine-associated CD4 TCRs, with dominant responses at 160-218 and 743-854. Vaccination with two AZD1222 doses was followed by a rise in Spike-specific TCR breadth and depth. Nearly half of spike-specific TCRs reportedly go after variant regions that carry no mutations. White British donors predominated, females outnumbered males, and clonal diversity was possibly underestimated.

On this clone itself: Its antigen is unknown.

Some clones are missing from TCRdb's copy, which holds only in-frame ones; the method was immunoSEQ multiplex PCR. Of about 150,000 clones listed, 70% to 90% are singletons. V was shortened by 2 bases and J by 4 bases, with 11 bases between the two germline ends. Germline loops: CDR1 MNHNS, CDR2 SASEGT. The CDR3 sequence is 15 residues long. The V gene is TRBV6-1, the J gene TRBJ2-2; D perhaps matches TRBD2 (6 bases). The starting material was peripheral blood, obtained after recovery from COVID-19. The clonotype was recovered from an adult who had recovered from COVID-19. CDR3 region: CASSEWSGGTGELFF. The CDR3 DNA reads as TGTGCCAGCAGTGAATGGTCCGGGGGCACCGGGGAGCTGTTTTTT.